This T cell receptor beta chain was recovered during a study of monozygotic twins with cystic fibrosis. General study results and limits: Monozygotic CF twins shared more identical nucleotide clonotypes than unrelated patients. Age, concordance and disease severity did not associate with shared CDR3 numbers. In 13 of 16 pairs, V gene usage was closest to the co-twin's. Low clonality (median roughly 0.0095) suggested a mostly naive repertoire.

Assay used: immunoSEQ multiplex PCR; TCRdb lists only in-frame clones, some missing. The sample contains 30,000 to 40,000 clones, over 60% of which appear only once. CDR1 and CDR2 from the germline V gene are LGHNA and YSLEER. The V gene lost 2 bases and the J gene lost 3 bases, with 14 bases spanning the gap. This CDR3 comprises 15 residues. Points on this clone: Its antigen is unknown.

The chain carries TRBV4-3 and TRBJ2-7, with D possibly matching TRBD1 (6 bases). The sequencing sample was made of blood. This TCR derives from a girl aged 10 to 17 with cystic fibrosis. The CDR3 nucleotides are TGCGCCAGCAGCCAATCTCCGGGACAAGTCTACGAGCAGTACTTC. Its translation: CASSQSPGQVYEQYF.